The clone carrying this T cell receptor beta chain was counted at least ten times. The antigen is unknown. This entry belongs to a study of T cells in Graves' hyperthyroidism and ophthalmopathy. The TCR beta CDR3 regions underwent amplification using RNA transcripts as the source. First-round RT-PCR with HTBI primers amplified the TCR CDR3 region. One entry per CDR3 protein, called by TCRdb with MiXCR from the multiplex PCR reads. The sample contains more than 350,000 distinct CDR3 sequences, 12% to 15% of which appear only once. Study conclusions and caveats: Onset of ophthalmopathy came a median around 6.2 months after the model predicted it. A 13 V-J model separated ophthalmopathy from stable hyperthyroidism.

Trimming removed 7 bases at V and 0 bases at J, with 6 bases between. This CDR3 region has 12 residues. CDR1 DFQATT and CDR2 SNEGSKA come from the germline V gene (reference sequence). In the ophthalmopathy cohort, Clinical Activity Score was at least 3, NOSPECS grade at least 4, and duration under 3 months. The clonotype comes from a woman aged 55-75 years with Graves' ophthalmopathy. Sequencing used blood. The genes are TRBV20-1 and TRBJ1-4; no firm D call. The CDR3 here is CSVQTTNEKLFF. CDR3 coding DNA: TGCAGTGTGCAGACAACTAATGAAAAACTGTTTTTT.